The present TCR beta chain was sequenced within a study of siplizumab effects on memory and regulatory T cells (dated by TCRdb to between 2018 and 2021). As for the study more broadly: The study examined how the anti-CD2 antibody siplizumab affects alloreactive T-cell subsets in allogeneic mixed lymphocyte reactions built from human PBMCs.

The junction carries 11 bases between V and J, which are trimmed by 4 bases and 6 bases respectively. Including cysteine and phenylalanine, the CDR3 has 13 amino acids. Only the CDR3 part of the read is kept: 39 bases, read in frame from the first base. The germline V gene sets CDR1 to SGDLS and CDR2 to YYNGEE. Receptor libraries were prepared by the immunoSEQ multiplex PCR assay. The deep sequencing platform assayed about 91,000 TCR templates per sample. Genomic DNA extracted from sorted T cells was used for TCRbeta CDR3 sequencing. For the original study's pipeline: The R programming language was used for the clonal analysis of the TCRbeta CDR3 data. Alloreactive CD4+ and CD8+ clones were identified by comparing unstimulated samples to CFSE-low samples taken after the reaction. By matching sequences to the repertoires of sorted unstimulated Treg and non-Treg cells, each alloreactive CD4+ clone was assigned a regulatory or non-regulatory origin. What TCRdb holds here is the immuneACCESS table cut down to in-frame rearrangements. Part of the clones is not present; checked against another copy, under half of the missing clones reflect an unresolved V gene, and the others are unexplained. V and J calls and clone size are given by that table; D and trimming were obtained from the DNA. For this sample the table gives some 81,000 clones, of which 95% were detected only once. Of the sample, approximately 17% falls within the top ten clones.

To note about this clone: Its cognate antigen has yet to be identified. No much larger clone is present one base from it, and per-base qualities are unavailable.

Sorted unstimulated T cells and proliferating T cells recovered from mixed lymphocyte reactions were subjected to TCRbeta CDR3 sequencing. Fresh whole blood from some ten HLA-typed healthy donors was used as the source from which PBMCs were isolated. What the authors observed across the whole study: Greater diversity appeared to be present in unstimulated naive T cells than in memory T cells, and a substantial contribution to the alloresponse seemed to be made by naive cells. About 75-97% of proliferating CD4+ or CD8+ clones could not be given a naive or memory phenotype. No functional confirmation was obtained for the suppressive function of proliferating Tregs from siplizumab cultures. The cumulative frequency of alloreactive sequences traceable to unstimulated CD4+ memory T cells was significantly reduced by siplizumab. Because sequences at frequencies below about 10^-5 were poorly captured, only a minor fraction of alloreactive clones could be mapped back to unstimulated subsets. Of the alloreactive CD4+ clones that could be mapped, the Treg-derived share averaged approximately 69% with siplizumab compared with roughly 25% in control reactions.

The V gene is TRBV9 and the J gene is TRBJ2-1; the D region may be TRBD1 or TRBD2, each matching 6 bases equally. The sample comprised CD8+ T cells sorted from blood. The sequence was obtained from a human donor in good health. The nucleotide sequence is given as TGTGCCAGCAGCACCGGAGGGGGCAATGAGCAGTTCTTC. Its translation reads: CASSTGGGNEQFF.